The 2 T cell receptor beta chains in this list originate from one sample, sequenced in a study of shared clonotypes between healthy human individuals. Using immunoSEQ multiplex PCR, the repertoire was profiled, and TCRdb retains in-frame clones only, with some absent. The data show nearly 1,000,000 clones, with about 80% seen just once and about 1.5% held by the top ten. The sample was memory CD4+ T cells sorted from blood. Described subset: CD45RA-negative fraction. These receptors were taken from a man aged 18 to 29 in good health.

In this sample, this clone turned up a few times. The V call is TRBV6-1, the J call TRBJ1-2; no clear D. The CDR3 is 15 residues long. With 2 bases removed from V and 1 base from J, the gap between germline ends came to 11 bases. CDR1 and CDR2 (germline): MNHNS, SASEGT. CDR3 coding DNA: TGTGCCAGCAGTGAAATGGGAGGGAGTAACTATGGCTACACCTTC. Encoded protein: CASSEMGGSNYGYTF.

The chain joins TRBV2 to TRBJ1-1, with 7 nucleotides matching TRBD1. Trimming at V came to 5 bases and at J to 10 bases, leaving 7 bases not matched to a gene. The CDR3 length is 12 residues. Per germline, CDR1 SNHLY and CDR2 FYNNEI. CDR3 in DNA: TGTGCCAGCAGTCAAAACAGGGGACTAGCTTTCTTT. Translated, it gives CASSQNRGLAFF.